This T cell receptor beta chain was profiled in a study of shared clonotypes between healthy human individuals. Study-level findings and limits: The study generally estimated greater richness for naive than memory subsets.

This clone was picked up one time. Its antigen is not known. Profiling relied on immunoSEQ multiplex PCR, and the TCRdb table lists in-frame clones only, not all of them. The data hold around 980,000 clones, with approximately 80% observed a single time. CDR1 SGHAT and CDR2 FQNNGV come from the germline V gene. The CDR3 length is 14 residues. V lost 3 bases to trimming and J lost 2 bases, with 9 bases between them. The chain uses TRBV11-2 and TRBJ2-3; D is ambiguous. The clonotype was recovered from a man younger than 30 in good health. Some clones in this sample may be carry-over from other donors' samples. Sequences were obtained from memory CD4+ T cells from PBMCs. Specified subset: CD45RA-negative fraction. CDR3 region: CASSFFSPTDTQYF. CDR3 nucleotides: TGTGCCAGCAGCTTCTTCTCTCCCACAGATACGCAGTATTTT.